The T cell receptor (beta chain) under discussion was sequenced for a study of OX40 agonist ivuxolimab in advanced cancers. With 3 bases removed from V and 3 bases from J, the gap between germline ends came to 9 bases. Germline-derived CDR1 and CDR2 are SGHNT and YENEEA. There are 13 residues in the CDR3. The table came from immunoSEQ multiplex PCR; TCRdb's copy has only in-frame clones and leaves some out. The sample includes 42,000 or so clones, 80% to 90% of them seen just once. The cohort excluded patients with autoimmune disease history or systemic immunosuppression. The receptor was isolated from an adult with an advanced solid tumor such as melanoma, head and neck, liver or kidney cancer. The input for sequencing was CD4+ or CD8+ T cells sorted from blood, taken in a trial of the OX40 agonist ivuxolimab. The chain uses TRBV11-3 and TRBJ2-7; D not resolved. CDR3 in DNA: TGTGCCAGCAGCTTGCGCAAGCACTACGAGCAGTACTTC. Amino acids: CASSLRKHYEQYF.